The rows below give T cell receptor beta chains drawn from one sample of a study of tumor-infiltrating lymphocytes in oesophageal squamous cell carcinoma. Each CDR3 protein is one row after TCRdb ran MiXCR on the PCR reads. Among 16,000 or so distinct CDR3 sequences listed, approximately 43% were seen once. The sequenced sample was blood. All receptors come from a female donor with esophageal squamous cell carcinoma. CDR3s include the opening cysteine and the closing phenylalanine or tryptophan. A D gene is named only where the DNA matches it firmly. Size is stated for part of the rows, as once, few or many counts, or as a class when the clone is expanded.

V: TRBV7-2
size: medium-sized
J: TRBJ2-3
D: -
DNA: TGTGCCAGCATCGTCCGACGTGGAGGTCCAGATACGCAGTATTTT
CDR3: CASIVRRGGPDTQYF

V: TRBV7-4
size: many
J: TRBJ2-5
D: TRBD1
DNA: TGTGCCAGCATCTCGACAGGGGGCAATGAGCAGTACTTC
CDR3: CASISTGGNEQYF

V: TRBV19
size: -
J: TRBJ2-1
D: TRBD1
DNA: TGTGCCAGTAGTATTGTCTTCCAGGGGGACAATGAGCAGTTCTTC
CDR3: CASSIVFQGDNEQFF

V: TRBV7-9
size: few
J: TRBJ2-5
D: TRBD1
DNA: TGTGCCAGCAGCTTAGGGGACAGGGATGGAGAGACCCAGTACTTC
CDR3: CASSLGDRDGETQYF

V: TRBV7-3
size: medium-sized
J: TRBJ2-2
D: TRBD1
DNA: TGTGCCAGCAGCCCACAGGGGGTCGGCGGGGAGCTGTTTTTT
CDR3: CASSPQGVGGELFF

V: TRBV7-6
size: -
J: TRBJ2-1
D: -
DNA: TGTGCCAGCAGCAGGCGGGATTACAATGAGCAGTTCTTC
CDR3: CASSRRDYNEQFF

V: TRBV7-6
size: -
J: TRBJ2-5
D: TRBD2
DNA: TGTGCCAGCAGTCTAGGCGGAGGGGAGGGGAGATTCGAAGGACAAGAGACCCAGTACTTC
CDR3: CASSLGGGEGRFEGQETQYF

V: TRBV7-6
size: once
J: TRBJ2-3
D: -
DNA: TGTGCCAGCAGCTTACAGGGAGATACGCAGTATTTT
CDR3: CASSLQGDTQYF

V: TRBV20-1
size: -
J: TRBJ2-1
D: -
DNA: TGCAGTGCTAGTCTGGCGAATGAGCAGTTCTTC
CDR3: CSASLANEQFF

V: TRBV12-3/TRBV12-4
size: -
J: TRBJ1-2
D: TRBD1
DNA: TGTGCCAGCAGTTGGACAGGGTCCTATGGCTACACCTTC
CDR3: CASSWTGSYGYTF

V: TRBV7-8
size: -
J: TRBJ2-1
D: -
DNA: TGTGCCAGCAGCTTTGCAGGGGATGAGCAGTTCTTC
CDR3: CASSFAGDEQFF

V: TRBV28
size: -
J: TRBJ1-5
D: -
DNA: TGTGCCAGCAGTGATATGGATCAGCCCCAGCATTTT
CDR3: CASSDMDQPQHF

V: TRBV5-1
size: many
J: TRBJ1-2
D: TRBD1
DNA: TGCGCCACCCGACGGGAAGGGGGCAACTATGGCTACACCTTC
CDR3: CATRREGGNYGYTF

V: TRBV27
size: -
J: TRBJ2-7
D: TRBD2
DNA: TGTGCCAGCAGTTTATCCCTCCCTCTAGCGGGGTTCACCTACGAGCAGTACTTC
CDR3: CASSLSLPLAGFTYEQYF

V: TRBV7-9
size: medium-sized
J: TRBJ1-2
D: TRBD1
DNA: TGTGCCAGCAGCTTCCGGGGTGGGACAGACTATGGCTACACCTTC
CDR3: CASSFRGGTDYGYTF

V: TRBV7-6
size: -
J: TRBJ2-1
D: -
DNA: TGTGCCAGCAGCTTAGATAGGGCCGCCAGCGATGAGCAGTTCTTC
CDR3: CASSLDRAASDEQFF

V: TRBV19
size: many
J: TRBJ2-1
D: TRBD1
DNA: TGTGCCAGTAGCCCGAGGGGGCAGGGGGCTCGAGGATGGGATGAGCAGTTCTTC
CDR3: CASSPRGQGARGWDEQFF

V: TRBV7-4
size: -
J: TRBJ2-7
D: TRBD1
DNA: TGTGCCAGCAGCGGGACAGGGGTGTGGGAGCAGTACTTC
CDR3: CASSGTGVWEQYF

V: TRBV28
size: -
J: TRBJ2-5
D: -
DNA: TGTGCCAGCAGTTCCGACACGACAGGCGTAGGTGGGACCCAGTACTTC
CDR3: CASSSDTTGVGGTQYF

V: TRBV7-3
size: -
J: TRBJ2-1
D: TRBD2
DNA: TGTGCCAGCAGCCGACTTACGGGACTAGCGGGAGGGAATGAGCAGTTCTTC
CDR3: CASSRLTGLAGGNEQFF

V: TRBV6-6
size: -
J: TRBJ1-5
D: -
DNA: TGTGCCAGCAGTGGGTCTTGGCGTCAGCCCCAGCATTTT
CDR3: CASSGSWRQPQHF

V: TRBV30
size: -
J: TRBJ1-6
D: -
DNA: TGTGCCTGGGTCCGGCAGTTCTCCCCCTACGAGCAGTACTTT
CDR3: CAWVRQFSPYEQYF